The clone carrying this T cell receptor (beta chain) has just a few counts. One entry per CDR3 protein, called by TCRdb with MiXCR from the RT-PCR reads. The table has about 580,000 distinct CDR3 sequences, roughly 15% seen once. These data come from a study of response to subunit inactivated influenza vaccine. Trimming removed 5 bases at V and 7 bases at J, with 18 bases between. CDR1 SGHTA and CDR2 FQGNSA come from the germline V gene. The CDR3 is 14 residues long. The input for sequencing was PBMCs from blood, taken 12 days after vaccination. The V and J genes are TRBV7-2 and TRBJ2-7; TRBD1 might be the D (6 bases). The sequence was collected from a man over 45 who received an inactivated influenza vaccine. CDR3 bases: TGTGCCAGCAGCCTAAGCGTGGGACAAGGAGAGCAGTACTTC. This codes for CASSLSVGQGEQYF. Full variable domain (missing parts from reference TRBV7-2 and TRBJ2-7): GAGVSQSPSNKVTEKGKDVELRCDPISGHTALYWYRQSLGQGLEFLIYFQGNSAPDKSGLPSDRFSAERTGGSVSTLTIQRTQQEDSAVYLCASSLSVGQGEQYFGPGTRLTVT.